In this sample, the clone carrying this T cell receptor beta chain turned up many times. Antigen: not known. The data originate from a study of glioma-infiltrating T cells. CDR3 size: 16 residues. Germline trimming cut 3 bases from V and 4 bases from J; bases unmatched to any gene: 5. Looked up from germline, CDR1 is LNHNV and CDR2 is YYDKDF (reference sequence). TCR alpha and beta CDR3 regions were amplified from RNA using iRepertoire nested multiplex PCR. TCRdb redid the calling of the multiplex PCR reads with MiXCR, one entry per CDR3 protein. The data show 95,000 to 110,000 distinct CDR3 sequences, around 29% seen once. General observations from the study: CDR3 overlap between tissue and blood was very small. Gliomas, especially low-grade, showed above-expected tissue-blood divergence; non-neoplastic patients showed below.

This chain joins TRBV15 and TRBJ2-3; 12 bases are shared with TRBD1. The sequenced sample consisted of glioma tissue, nonneoplastic brain tissue, or PBMCs (not recorded which). The TCR comes from a human donor with low-grade glioma or glioblastoma, undergoing nonglioma brain surgery, or in good health (not recorded which). The CDR3 bases are TGTGCCACCAGCAGCGGGACAGGGGGCAAGGCAGATACGCAGTATTTT. Its protein product is CATSSGTGGKADTQYF. Using reference TRBV15 and TRBJ2-3 for the parts outside the CDR3, the full variable domain is DAMVIQNPRYQVTQFGKPVTLSCSQTLNHNVMYWYQQKSSQAPKLLFHYYDKDFNNEADTPDNFQSRRPNTSFCFLDIRSPGLGDTAMYLCATSSGTGGKADTQYFGPGTRLTVL.